The text below deals with one TCR beta chain. This specimen belongs to a study of blood T cell repertoires in COVID-19. Overall study context: Specimens from acute and convalescent COVID-19 originated in the United States, Italy and Spain.

Authors' data handling: Estimated nucleated cell counts came from reference gene primer amplification. The data were produced by immunoSEQ multiplex PCR, yet TCRdb's version contains in-frame clones alone and is incomplete. The V and J calls and clone size come from that table; D and trimming were worked out from the DNA. The table shows 25,000 to 30,000 clones, with 75% to 90% occurring only once. Trimming left V 0 bases short and J 8 bases short, with 11 bases between. This CDR3 has 13 residues. In germline, CDR1 is SGDLS, CDR2 YYNGEE. Material: peripheral blood. The source is an older man with active COVID-19. The rearrangement joins TRBV9 to TRBJ1-2; tentatively, D is TRBD1 (5 bases). The CDR3 sequence is CASSVDAGQGYTF. CDR3 in DNA: TGTGCCAGCAGCGTAGATGCAGGGCAAGGCTACACCTTC.